This T cell receptor (beta chain) was obtained from a study of T-cell reconstitution after alpha-beta-depleted transplantation in children. Preparing the TCRbeta library involved the use of unique molecular identifiers. MiXCR was run by TCRdb on the PCR reads, yielding one entry per CDR3 protein. The sample has 250,000 to 350,000 distinct CDR3 sequences, roughly 25% seen once. CDR3 length equals 15 residues. Germline CDR1 is MGHDK and CDR2 is SYGVNS. Losses at the gene ends were 6 bases for V and 2 bases for J; bases not matched to a gene: 9. The J gene is TRBJ2-7, the V gene TRBV25-1; TRBD1 matches 8 bases. This TCR derives from a male patient aged 10-17 years who had a stem cell transplant for acute lymphoblastic leukemia, so the T cells may come from the graft donor. This material consisted of PBMCs, mostly from graft donor cells, taken 180 days after TCRalphabeta/CD19-depleted stem cell transplant. CDR3 protein: CASSELGQGAYEQYF. The CDR3 DNA follows: TGTGCCAGCAGCGAACTAGGACAGGGAGCCTACGAGCAGTACTTC.